This TCR beta chain derives from a study of cytomegalovirus exposure and HLA in healthy donors. General observations from the study: Accurate prediction of HLA-A and HLA-B alleles (for most subjects) was reportedly achieved from TCR beta sequences. Some V segments, TRBV6-2 and TRBV6-3 among them, were indistinguishable and were therefore excluded. Most TCRs appeared rarely, but some public TCRs recurred in many donors. Reported performance of the classifier showed diagnosis of cytomegalovirus status with high specificity and sensitivity.

Worth noting for this clone: Its antigen is not known.

Trimming left V 6 bases short and J 3 bases short, with 15 bases between. CDR3 length: 15 residues. Germline V gene lookup returns CDR1 MNHEY and CDR2 SMNVEV (reference sequence). PCR involved 60 Vbeta and 13 Jbeta primers. Profiled with immunoSEQ multiplex PCR; TCRdb holds only in-frame clones, not every one. The profile shows approximately 150,000 clones, 70% to 80% of them singletons. The rearrangement joins TRBV27 to TRBJ2-4, with a weak D call TRBD1 (5 bases). The source of this sequence is a man aged 40-55 years in good health and CMV-seropositive. Material: PBMCs. Here the CDR3 DNA reads TGTGCCAGCAGCGCAGGGCCTCAGGGCAAAAACATTCAGTACTTC. As protein: CASSAGPQGKNIQYF.